The next 20 T cell receptor beta chains were all read from a single sample in a study of blood T cell repertoires in COVID-19. Clones were read by immunoSEQ multiplex PCR, and TCRdb kept only the in-frame ones, dropping some. The sample contains 200,000 to 250,000 clones, about 87% of which appear only once. The sample comprised PBMCs or T cells enriched from blood (not recorded which). These receptors were obtained from a woman in her 30s with acute COVID-19.

Only one count was recorded for this clone. The chain links TRBV14 to TRBJ1-2, with D perhaps matching TRBD1 (6 bases). The CDR3 is made up of 14 amino acids. Germline CDR1 is SGHDN and CDR2 is FVKESK. V was cut by 1 base and J by 7 bases, with 13 bases left in between. This CDR3 is CASSQGAGVGGYTF. CDR3 nucleotide sequence: TGTGCCAGCAGCCAAGGGGCAGGGGTTGGTGGCTACACCTTC.

The V call is TRBV19, the J call TRBJ1-1; TRBD1 might be the D (5 bases). The CDR3 consists of 14 residues. Trimming removed 6 bases at V and 3 bases at J, with 14 bases between. Germline CDR1 reads LNHDA; CDR2 reads SQIVND (reference sequence). CDR3 loop: CASSPGGVHTEAFF. The CDR3 DNA sequence: TGTGCCAGTAGCCCGGGGGGGGTACACACTGAAGCTTTCTTT.

The chain is built from TRBV5-1 and TRBJ1-1; D call uncertain. This CDR3 has 15 amino acids. Germline V lookup: CDR1 SGHRS, CDR2 YFSETQ. Trimming removed 1 base from V and 0 bases from J, with 10 bases in between. The CDR3 coding sequence is TGCGCCAGCAGCTTGAGGCCAGGTCTGAACACTGAAGCTTTCTTT. This encodes CASSLRPGLNTEAFF.

The chain employs TRBV2 and TRBJ1-5, with D possibly TRBD1 on 6 matching bases. The V and J ends lost 5 bases and 4 bases respectively, with 12 bases between them. Germline CDR1 and CDR2: SNHLY and FYNNEI. This CDR3 spans 14 amino acids. The CDR3 nucleotides are TGTGCCAGCAGTTTCTCCAGGGGAAATCAGCCCCAGCATTTT. Translating it yields CASSFSRGNQPQHF. The whole variable domain, filled in from reference TRBV2 and TRBJ1-5, reads EPEVTQTPSHQVTQMGQEVILRCVPISNHLYFYWYRQILGQKVEFLVSFYNNEISEKSEIFDDQFSVERPDGSNFTLKIRSTKLEDSAMYFCASSFSRGNQPQHFGDGTRLSIL.

V gene TRBV19 combines with J gene TRBJ2-3; D is unresolved. The CDR3 loop spans 12 amino acids. V lost 2 bases and J lost 4, with 4 bases in between. Germline V gives CDR1 LNHDA, CDR2 SQIVND (reference sequence). The CDR3 here is CASSISPDTQYF. CDR3 in DNA: TGTGCCAGTAGTATATCTCCAGATACGCAGTATTTT.

This clone was picked up a small number of times. This rearrangement joins TRBV4-3 to TRBJ1-1, with unresolved D. The length of the CDR3 is 14 residues. V was pared by 0 bases and J by 4 bases, with 9 bases between. Germline V CDR1 and CDR2: LGHNA, YSLEER. The CDR3 region is CASSQERRATEAFF. In DNA form, the CDR3 reads TGCGCCAGCAGCCAAGAAAGAAGAGCCACTGAAGCTTTCTTT.

The chain combines TRBV5-4 with TRBJ2-3; 7 nucleotides align to TRBD1. J was trimmed by 4 bases and V by 2 bases; bases with no gene match: 7. The CDR3 is 15 amino acids. Per the germline V gene, CDR1 is SGHNT and CDR2 is YYREEE (reference sequence). CDR3 residues: CASSFEGAQSDTQYF. In DNA, the CDR3 is TGTGCCAGCAGCTTTGAGGGGGCGCAATCAGATACGCAGTATTTT.

This chain joins TRBV27 and TRBJ1-5; D gene ambiguous. Germline assignment: CDR1 MNHEY and CDR2 SMNVEV (reference sequence). The CDR3 contains 14 residues. V shed 4 bases and J shed 0 bases, with 7 bases lying between them. The CDR3 sequence is CASSWGDSNQPQHF. CDR3 sequence (DNA): TGTGCCAGCAGTTGGGGAGATAGCAATCAGCCCCAGCATTTT.

The J gene is TRBJ2-7, the V gene TRBV11-2, with 7 bases aligning to TRBD2. Germline assignment: CDR1 SGHAT and CDR2 FQNNGV. This CDR3 has 14 residues. V lost 6 bases and J lost 5; bases outside the gene matches: 10. The CDR3 loop reads CASSLGGISDEQYF. The CDR3 nucleotides read TGTGCCAGCAGTCTGGGGGGGATTAGCGACGAGCAGTACTTC.

The chain combines TRBV10-3 with TRBJ1-1; D gene uncertain. V gave up 10 bases and J gave up 1 base, with 19 bases separating them. CDR1 and CDR2 from the germline V gene are ENHRY and SYGVKD. The CDR3 length is 15 residues. CDR3 in DNA: TGTGCCACGATGACGACGGAGGATTCGAACACTGAAGCTTTCTTT. Protein sequence: CATMTTEDSNTEAFF.

This sequence joins TRBV5-1 and TRBJ1-1; tentatively, D is TRBD1 (5 bases). Trimming cost V 4 bases and J 1 base, with 11 bases left between them. The CDR3 has 14 residues. Germline V gives CDR1 SGHRS, CDR2 YFSETQ. The CDR3 here is CASSPTVKNTEAFF. The CDR3 bases are TGCGCCAGCAGCCCGACAGTTAAGAACACTGAAGCTTTCTTT.

The V call is TRBV3-1 (or the pseudogene TRBV3-2), the J call TRBJ2-4, with 12 bases matching TRBD2. This CDR3 region has 16 residues. Germline values: CDR1 LGHDT, CDR2 YNNKEL (reference sequence). The J segment lost 6 bases and the V segment lost 0 bases, leaving 3 bases of the junction unmatched. The CDR3 DNA sequence: TGTGCCAGCAGCCAAGATCCGGGACTAGCGGGAAACATTCAGTACTTC. Protein: CASSQDPGLAGNIQYF.

In its sample, this clone was seen once. This sequence joins TRBV5-1 and TRBJ1-5, with 10 bases matching TRBD1. V dropped 5 bases and J dropped 6; count of bases not matched to a gene: 5. CDR1 SGHRS and CDR2 YFSETQ come from the germline V gene. This CDR3 is 14 amino acids long. The CDR3 DNA sequence: TGCGCCAGCAGTTCCGGGACAGGGGTTCAGCCCCAGCATTTT. It is translated as CASSSGTGVQPQHF.

V is TRBV24-1 and J is TRBJ2-3; D not resolved. Germline CDR1 is KGHDR and CDR2 is SFDVKD. The CDR3 runs 15 residues. V shed 1 base and J shed 0 bases, with 7 bases lying between them. Here the CDR3 reads CATSDFSDSTDTQYF. The CDR3 DNA reads TGTGCCACCAGTGATTTCAGCGATAGCACAGATACGCAGTATTTT.

A single count supports this clone. This rearrangement joins TRBV7-9 to TRBJ1-2; 7 bases match TRBD1. Germline CDR1 reads SEHNR; CDR2 reads FQNEAQ (reference sequence). The CDR3 extends over 14 amino acids. The V gene end was trimmed by 1 base and the J gene end by 3 bases; junction bases not matched to a gene: 2. This CDR3 reads CASSLDTGDYGYTF. The CDR3 nucleotides are TGTGCCAGCAGCTTAGACACAGGGGACTATGGCTACACCTTC.

Only a few counts were recorded for this clone. The chain carries TRBV27 and TRBJ1-3; D is ambiguous. The V gene lost 6 bases and the J gene lost 2 bases, with 14 bases spanning the gap. This CDR3 is built from 15 residues. Germline V CDR1 and CDR2: MNHEY, SMNVEV (reference sequence). In nucleotides, the CDR3 is TGTGCCAGCAGCCCATCCCCGGGTCCTGGAAACACCATATATTTT. Protein: CASSPSPGPGNTIYF.

The rearrangement links TRBV30 to TRBJ1-4; D gene ambiguous. V gave up 2 bases and J gave up 1 base, with 14 bases separating them. CDR3 length: 16 amino acids. The germline V gene has CDR1 GTSNPN and CDR2 SVGIG (reference sequence). CDR3 protein: CAWSTPGRVTNEKLFF. CDR3 DNA sequence: TGTGCCTGGAGTACCCCTGGGAGGGTAACTAATGAAAAACTGTTTTTT.

A single count supports this clone. V gene TRBV6-6 combines with J gene TRBJ1-3, with D uncertain. The CDR3 totals 14 residues. Germline assignment: CDR1 MNHNY and CDR2 SVGAGI (reference sequence). V was clipped by 2 bases and J by 3 bases, with 8 bases between them. This CDR3 is CASSYARLGNTIYF. CDR3 nucleotides: TGTGCCAGCAGTTACGCCAGACTTGGAAACACCATATATTTT.

The chain joins TRBV7-8 to TRBJ1-5; 8 bases agree with TRBD1. The junction had 14 bases not matched to a gene; V was cut back by 5 bases and J by 5 bases. The CDR3 is 17 residues long. Germline V gives CDR1 SGHVS, CDR2 FQNEAQ. The CDR3 here is CASSRRDRLQRDQPQHF. The CDR3 bases are TGTGCCAGCAGCCGCCGGGACAGGCTACAGAGGGATCAGCCCCAGCATTTT. The full variable domain, its missing parts supplied by reference TRBV7-8 and TRBJ1-5, is GAGVSQSPRYKVAKRGQDVALRCDPISGHVSLFWYQQALGQGPEFLTYFQNEAQLDKSGLPSDRFFAERPEGSVSTLKIQRTQQEDSAVYLCASSRRDRLQRDQPQHFGDGTRLSIL.

The rearrangement uses TRBV6-5 and TRBJ1-5; D not certain. CDR1 MNHEY and CDR2 SVGAGI come from the germline V gene. The CDR3 is made up of 13 amino acids. Trimming cost V 4 bases and J 7 bases, with 11 bases left between them. CDR3 residues: CASSLREEQPQHF. CDR3 in DNA: TGTGCCAGCAGTTTGAGGGAGGAACAGCCCCAGCATTTT.